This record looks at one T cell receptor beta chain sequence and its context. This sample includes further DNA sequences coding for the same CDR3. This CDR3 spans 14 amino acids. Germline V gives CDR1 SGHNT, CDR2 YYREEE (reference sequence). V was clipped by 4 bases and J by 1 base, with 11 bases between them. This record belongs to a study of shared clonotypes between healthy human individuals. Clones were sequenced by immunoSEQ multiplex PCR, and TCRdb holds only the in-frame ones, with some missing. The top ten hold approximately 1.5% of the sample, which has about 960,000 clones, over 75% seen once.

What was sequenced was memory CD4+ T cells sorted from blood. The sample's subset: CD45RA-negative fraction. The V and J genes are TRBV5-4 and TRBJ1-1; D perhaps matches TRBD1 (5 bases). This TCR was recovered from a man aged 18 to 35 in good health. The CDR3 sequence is CASSLDKTNTEAFF. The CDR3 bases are TGTGCCAGCAGCCTGGACAAAACGAACACTGAAGCTTTCTTT. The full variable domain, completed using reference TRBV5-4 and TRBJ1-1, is ETGVTQSPTHLIKTRGQQVTLRCSSQSGHNTVSWYQQALGQGPQFIFQYYREEENGRGNFPPRFSGLQFPNYSSELNVNALELDDSALYLCASSLDKTNTEAFFGQGTRLTVV.